These 27 T cell receptor beta chains were sequenced from one sample in a study of cytomegalovirus exposure and HLA in healthy donors. PCR primers comprised 60 Vbeta and 13 Jbeta primers. The method was immunoSEQ multiplex PCR; TCRdb's version includes in-frame clones alone and lacks a portion of them. This sample has about 200,000 clones, with 70% to 80% found just once. Sequenced: PBMCs. These receptors were taken from a girl aged 10 to 17 in good health and CMV-seropositive.

This rearrangement joins TRBV7-9 to TRBJ1-4; unclear D gene. The V end was cut by 5 bases, the J end by 8 bases, with 15 bases between. This CDR3 region has 14 residues. Germline assignment: CDR1 SEHNR and CDR2 FQNEAQ (reference sequence). CDR3 amino acids: CASSPPGGQEKLFF. The CDR3 region has the DNA TGTGCCAGCAGCCCGCCCGGCGGTCAGGAAAAACTGTTTTTT.

The chain recombines TRBV6-5 with TRBJ2-7, with 9 bases fitting TRBD2. The V segment lost 2 bases and the J segment 4 bases; nucleotides outside the gene matches: 3. This CDR3 comprises 14 residues. Germline loops: CDR1 MNHEY, CDR2 SVGAGI. The CDR3 DNA follows: TGTGCCAGCAGTTACGGGCTAGCGGGATACGAGCAGTACTTC. It yields the protein CASSYGLAGYEQYF.

This clone was detected once. The chain is built from TRBV6-1 and TRBJ2-3; no definite D call. Trimming removed 4 bases at V and 9 bases at J, with 14 bases between. Germline V gives CDR1 MNHNS, CDR2 SASEGT. CDR3 length equals 13 residues. The CDR3, as DNA: TGTGCCAGCAGTGGTACAGCCTTGTACACGCAGTATTTT. Its protein is CASSGTALYTQYF.

This clone occurred a few times. V is TRBV19 and J is TRBJ2-5; tentatively, D is TRBD2 (7 bases). The CDR3 covers 15 residues. Germline V CDR1 and CDR2: LNHDA, SQIVND (reference sequence). The V end was cut by 6 bases, the J end by 1 base, with 15 bases between. The CDR3 coding sequence is TGTGCCAGTAGGATTCGAGGGGGGGCCCAAGAGACCCAGTACTTC. It encodes CASRIRGGAQETQYF.

This clone was detected only a few times. The V call is TRBV7-2, the J call TRBJ2-6; D gene unclear. Trimming removed 0 bases at V and 4 bases at J, with 7 bases between. This CDR3 has 15 amino acids. The germline V gene encodes CDR1 SGHTA and CDR2 FQGNSA. As DNA, the CDR3 is TGTGCCAGCAGCTTAGCAACAACCGGGGCCAACGTCCTGACTTTC. It specifies CASSLATTGANVLTF.

This clone was detected a few times. The chain combines TRBV7-2 with TRBJ1-4, with 11 bases matching TRBD1. V was clipped by 6 bases and J by 11 bases; unmatched bases: 8. CDR3 length: 14 amino acids. Germline V gene sequence: CDR1 SGHTA, CDR2 FQGNSA. CDR3 region: CASRRGTGGTKLFF. DNA for the CDR3: TGTGCCAGCAGGCGAGGGACAGGGGGAACGAAACTGTTTTTT.

The chain recombines TRBV7-7 with TRBJ2-5; D gene unclear. CDR3 size: 14 residues. The ends were cut back, 1 base at V and 5 bases at J, with 11 bases in the middle. Germline CDR1 and CDR2: SSHAT and FNYEAQ (reference sequence). The CDR3 sequence: CASSLVPGFETQYF. CDR3 nucleotides: TGTGCCAGCAGCTTAGTCCCAGGTTTCGAGACCCAGTACTTC.

The chain uses TRBV5-1 and TRBJ2-3; 13 positions agree with TRBD2. This CDR3 has 18 amino acids. Trimming removed 4 bases from V and 3 bases from J; junction bases left unmatched: 11. Germline lookup yields CDR1 SGHRS and CDR2 YFSETQ. The CDR3 DNA reads TGCGCCAGCAGCAACACACTAGCGGGGGGGCCGGAGACAGATACGCAGTATTTT. Protein sequence: CASSNTLAGGPETDTQYF.

CDR3 sequence reads: CSATGQGTGYTF. Written as DNA, the CDR3 is TGCAGCGCTACCGGACAGGGGACGGGCTACACCTTC. The chain uses TRBV29-1 and TRBJ1-2, with 9 bases fitting TRBD1. The J segment lost 8 bases and the V segment lost 7 bases, leaving 8 bases of the junction unmatched. This CDR3 comprises 12 residues. Germline V gene sequence: CDR1 SQVTM, CDR2 ANQGSEA.

V and J are TRBV5-1 and TRBJ1-3, with 11 bases lining up with TRBD1. The CDR3 has 16 residues. Trimming at V came to 4 bases and at J to 2 bases, leaving 5 bases not matched to a gene. Germline V CDR1 and CDR2: SGHRS, YFSETQ. This CDR3 reads CASSDGQGATGNTIYF. As DNA, the CDR3 is TGCGCCAGCAGCGACGGACAGGGGGCAACTGGAAACACCATATATTTT.

The table lists this clone with a count of one. This sequence joins TRBV30 and TRBJ1-2, with 7 nucleotides matching TRBD1. V was pared by 3 bases and J by 8 bases, with 12 bases of the junction left unmatched. The length of the CDR3 is 14 residues. Germline lookup yields CDR1 GTSNPN and CDR2 SVGIG (reference sequence). The CDR3 region has the DNA TGTGCCTGGAGCCCGACAGGGAGTTTGAAGGGCTACACCTTC. Its translation is CAWSPTGSLKGYTF.

This clone was detected a few times. The gene calls are TRBV30 and TRBJ1-2; perhaps TRBD1 as D (5 bases). The CDR3 is 14 amino acids. Germline-derived CDR1 and CDR2 are GTSNPN and SVGIG (reference sequence). Trimming took 3 bases from V and 1 from J, leaving 12 bases between them. Written as DNA, the CDR3 is TGTGCCTGGAGAGAGCCAGGGCTTAACTATGGCTACACCTTC. This codes for CAWREPGLNYGYTF. Variable domain in full (rest from reference TRBV30 and TRBJ1-2): SQTIHQWPATLVQPVGSPLSLECTVEGTSNPNLYWYRQAAGRGLQLLFYSVGIGQISSEVPQNLSASRPQDRQFILSSKKLLLSDSGFYLCAWREPGLNYGYTFGSGTRLTVV.

The rearrangement uses TRBV2 and TRBJ1-3, with TRBD1 as a possible D gene (6 bases). CDR1 and CDR2 from the germline V gene are SNHLY and FYNNEI. This CDR3 comprises 18 residues. The V end was cut by 0 bases, the J end by 0 bases, with 15 bases between. CDR3 nucleotide sequence: TGTGCCAGCAGTGAAGCGGGAACAGGGCGATACTCTGGAAACACCATATATTTT. It translates to CASSEAGTGRYSGNTIYF.

The chain recombines TRBV9 with TRBJ1-1; no reliable D call. The germline V and J ends were trimmed by 0 bases and 0 bases, with 15 bases remaining between them. This CDR3 comprises 17 residues. Per germline, CDR1 SGDLS and CDR2 YYNGEE. The CDR3: CASSVGGQGSMNTEAFF. Written as DNA, the CDR3 is TGTGCCAGCAGCGTAGGAGGTCAAGGATCCATGAACACTGAAGCTTTCTTT. Filled out from reference TRBV9 and TRBJ1-1, the complete variable domain reads DSGVTQTPKHLITATGQRVTLRCSPRSGDLSVYWYQQSLDQGLQFLIQYYNGEERAKGNILERFSAQQFPDLHSELNLSSLELGDSALYFCASSVGGQGSMNTEAFFGQGTRLTVV.

This clone was seen only a few times. This CDR3 is CASSHPGTTSLAGANVLTF. CDR3 DNA: TGTGCCAGCAGCCACCCTGGGACAACTTCCCTTGCAGGGGCCAACGTCCTGACTTTC. The rearrangement uses TRBV6-7 and TRBJ2-6; a weak D match, TRBD1 (6 bases). TRBV6-7 carries the ORF label, with uncertain function. The CDR3 loop spans 19 amino acids. V was shortened by 6 bases and J by 4 bases, with 25 bases between the two germline ends.

The chain couples TRBV7-2 to TRBJ1-4; TRBD1 matches 10 bases. This CDR3 has 16 amino acids. J lost 5 bases, V lost 0 bases, and 3 bases had no gene match. Looked up from germline, CDR1 is SGHTA and CDR2 is FQGNSA. The CDR3 is CASSLAPGQGNEKLFF. CDR3 coding DNA: TGTGCCAGCAGCTTAGCACCGGGACAGGGGAATGAAAAACTGTTTTTT.

This rearrangement joins TRBV2 to TRBJ2-3; TRBD2 matches 8 bases. The length of the CDR3 is 15 residues. V dropped 4 bases and J dropped 3; count of bases not matched to a gene: 6. Germline assignment: CDR1 SNHLY and CDR2 FYNNEI. CDR3 sequence (DNA): TGTGCCAGCAGTGTCGAGCCTAGCGGGACAGATACGCAGTATTTT. Translating gives CASSVEPSGTDTQYF.

The chain uses TRBV5-4 and TRBJ1-2; TRBD1 agrees at 8 bases. The trim removed 4 bases at V and 2 bases at J, leaving 7 bases unmatched. Germline CDR1 is SGHNT and CDR2 is YYREEE (reference sequence). This CDR3 comprises 15 residues. The CDR3 DNA reads TGTGCCAGCAGCCTCTCAGCAGGGGGCAACTATGGCTACACCTTC. This sequence encodes CASSLSAGGNYGYTF. Filled out from reference TRBV5-4 and TRBJ1-2, the complete variable domain reads ETGVTQSPTHLIKTRGQQVTLRCSSQSGHNTVSWYQQALGQGPQFIFQYYREEENGRGNFPPRFSGLQFPNYSSELNVNALELDDSALYLCASSLSAGGNYGYTFGSGTRLTVV.

For this clone: A read error may produce the germline difference seen at one junction end. The CDR3 here is CASSIGGQHQHF. CDR3 bases: TGTGCCAGTAGTATAGGGGGACAGCACCAGCATTTT. The V and J genes are TRBV19 and TRBJ1-5; 7 bases match TRBD1. Germline V lookup: CDR1 LNHDA, CDR2 SQIVND (reference sequence). CDR3 length: 12 amino acids.

The count of this clone is one. V and J are TRBV29-1 and TRBJ1-1; a weak D match, TRBD1 (6 bases). The V gene lost 7 bases and the J gene lost 1 base, with 13 bases spanning the gap. Germline values: CDR1 SQVTM, CDR2 ANQGSEA. CDR3 length: 13 residues. The chain's CDR3 is CSEKGQENTEAFF. As DNA, the CDR3 is TGCAGCGAGAAGGGACAAGAGAACACTGAAGCTTTCTTT.

The V and J genes are TRBV30 and TRBJ1-3; D gene uncertain. The V and J ends lost 1 base and 2 bases respectively, with 9 bases between them. In germline, CDR1 is GTSNPN, CDR2 SVGIG (reference sequence). The CDR3 is 14 residues long. In DNA form, the CDR3 reads TGTGCCTGGAGTGCACTGCCTCCTGGAAACACCATATATTTT. Its protein product is CAWSALPPGNTIYF. Full variable domain (missing parts from reference TRBV30 and TRBJ1-3): SQTIHQWPATLVQPVGSPLSLECTVEGTSNPNLYWYRQAAGRGLQLLFYSVGIGQISSEVPQNLSASRPQDRQFILSSKKLLLSDSGFYLCAWSALPPGNTIYFGEGSWLTVV.

This clone has just a few counts. The chain combines TRBV7-7 with TRBJ2-3; the match to TRBD2 covers 7 bases. There are 16 residues in the CDR3. V was pared by 5 bases and J by 2 bases, with 10 bases of the junction left unmatched. Germline values: CDR1 SSHAT, CDR2 FNYEAQ (reference sequence). CDR3 DNA sequence: TGTGCCAGCAGCCCAATACAAGCGGGGAACACAGATACGCAGTATTTT. It encodes CASSPIQAGNTDTQYF.

The gene calls are TRBV6-5 and TRBJ2-1, with D tentatively TRBD2 (6 bases). This CDR3 spans 14 amino acids. Germline loops: CDR1 MNHEY, CDR2 SVGAGI. The V end was cut by 4 bases, the J end by 2 bases, with 9 bases between. This CDR3 is CASSLGGTYNEQFF. The DNA of the CDR3 is TGTGCCAGCAGTTTGGGGGGAACCTACAATGAGCAGTTCTTC.

V usage is TRBV5-4 and J usage is TRBJ2-7; TRBD2 is a possible D gene (5 bases). Germline V CDR1 and CDR2: SGHNT, YYREEE (reference sequence). The CDR3 sequence is 14 residues long. Trimming left V 0 bases short and J 1 base short, with 8 bases between. DNA for the CDR3: TGTGCCAGCAGCTTGGGGAGCGGATCCTACGAGCAGTACTTC. Its protein is CASSLGSGSYEQYF.

The chain is built from TRBV13 and TRBJ2-6; a possible D gene is TRBD1 (5 bases). V lost 0 bases to trimming and J lost 4 bases, with 7 bases between them. The CDR3 has 15 amino acids. Germline V gives CDR1 PRHDT, CDR2 FYEKMQ (reference sequence). Here the CDR3 reads CASSLGGLGANVLTF. CDR3 nucleotides: TGTGCCAGCAGCTTAGGGGGGCTGGGGGCCAACGTCCTGACTTTC.

The rearrangement links TRBV6-5 to TRBJ1-3, with a possible D match to TRBD1 (5 bases). The CDR3 sequence is 15 residues long. The V gene lost 0 bases and the J gene lost 2 bases, with 8 bases spanning the gap. Germline CDR1 is MNHEY and CDR2 is SVGAGI. The CDR3 region has the DNA TGTGCCAGCAGTTACTCAGCGGGGCCTGGAAACACCATATATTTT. As protein: CASSYSAGPGNTIYF.

The chain carries TRBV12-5 and TRBJ1-1; 7 bases align to TRBD1. CDR1 is LGHNT and CDR2 is FRNRAP in the germline V gene. CDR3 length: 15 residues. V lost 0 bases, J lost 1 base, and 2 bases stayed unmatched. CDR3 region: CASGLVAGGNTEAFF. CDR3 sequence (DNA): TGTGCTAGTGGTTTGGTAGCAGGGGGGAACACTGAAGCTTTCTTT.